This T cell receptor beta chain was identified during a study of blood T cell repertoires in COVID-19. Clones were sequenced by immunoSEQ multiplex PCR, and TCRdb holds only the in-frame ones, with some missing. The sample shows 210,000 or so clones, around 80% of them seen only once. This sequence originates from a woman over 75 with active or convalescent COVID-19. The material sequenced was peripheral blood.

This CDR3 is CASSLQQGYGYTF. The CDR3 bases are TGTGCCAGCAGTTTACAACAGGGATATGGCTACACCTTC. The V gene is TRBV27, the J gene TRBJ1-2; tentative D call: TRBD1 (6 bases). The ends were cut back, 2 bases at V and 5 bases at J, with 9 bases in the middle. In germline, CDR1 is MNHEY, CDR2 SMNVEV (reference sequence). This CDR3 is built from 13 residues.